A single T cell receptor beta chain is shown here with its context. This clonotype occurred many times. Its antigen is currently not known. No per-base quality is available; no much larger clone lies one base away. Library construction relied on 5' RACE. The sequencer was a NextSeq 500. In the TCR library protocol, a unique molecular identifier was attached to each TCR cDNA molecule so that PCR and sequencing errors could be corrected. The source study handled its data this way. Decombinator tools were used for TCR identification, UMI-based error correction and CDR3 extraction. TCRs above a frequency of 2 per 1,000, corresponding to the top 1% of the tumor frequency distribution, were defined as expanded. Renyi diversity was computed with the R vegan package after each repertoire had been subsampled 100 times to 5,000 TCRs. CDR3 similarity networks were built from amino acid triplet string-kernel similarity, connecting CDR3s with pairwise similarity above 0.82. The public reads were reanalyzed by TCRdb: fastp trimming at Q25, MiXCR alignment, in-frame beta chains only. CDR3 protein sequences are deduplicated, and each keeps its most common genes and DNA. These V and J calls are TCRdb output, not the study's own analysis. This sample has about 23,000 distinct CDR3 sequences in its table, and about 4.7% of those were observed once. Of the sample, 4.5% to 6.5% falls within the top ten clones.

The sample belongs to a study of spatial heterogeneity in lung cancer (dated by TCRdb to between 2019 and 2020). Regarding the study in general: Beta-chain transcripts were consistently detected in greater numbers than alpha-chain transcripts, which likely reflected higher beta-chain transcript abundance. In the raw uncorrected reads, each unique combination of TCR and UMI appeared on average more than ten times. At surgery, about 210 tumor regions, fewer than 85 matched nontumor lung samples and 56 PBMC samples were TCR-sequenced for both alpha and beta chains. The study linked features of the TCR repertoire to counts of nonsynonymous mutations, which were determined by whole-exome sequencing of tumor tissue. In non-small cell lung cancer, the study quantitatively compared TCR alpha and beta repertoires across several tumor regions, matched nontumor lung, and blood. On the study overall, not on this receptor specifically: Ubiquitous expanded tumor TCRs were found in blood more often at tumor resection than at routine follow-up. Additional single-cell paired TCR alpha and beta sequencing was considered necessary to confirm, at a functional level, the hypothesis that regional TCRs recognize regional mutations.

This specimen's time point label, per the study, means: sample taken at primary tumor resection. The donors were 72 patients from the lung TRACERx cohort who had early-stage, untreated non-small cell lung cancer. TCR sequencing used whole RNA extracted from tumor and nontumor lung tissue, or from cryopreserved PBMC samples, without cell sorting. Only patients for whom sufficient RNA was available from at least two tumor regions were selected for TCR sequencing. Ends trimmed: V by 3 bases, J by 4 bases; bases unmatched to a gene: 8. The germline V gene encodes CDR1 LGHNA and CDR2 YNFKEQ. The cysteine opens and the phenylalanine closes a CDR3 of 16 amino acids. The read is trimmed to its CDR3 DNA, 48 bases read in frame from base 1.

The chain uses TRBV4-2 and TRBJ2-5; 10 of the junction bases match TRBD1. The TCR was taken from a male donor with early-stage non-small cell lung cancer. The specimen comprised PBMCs, sampled at surgery. The nucleotides read TGTGCCAGCAGCCAGGAGATGACAGGGGGCTTAGAGACCCAGTACTTC. This sequence encodes CASSQEMTGGLETQYF.